This is a list of T cell receptor beta chains from one sample in a study of blood T cells in healthy people across ages. Via MiXCR, TCRdb re-called the 5' RACE reads, giving one row per CDR3 protein. Of under 1,000,000 distinct CDR3 sequences in the sample, roughly 46% are singletons; the top ten hold roughly 20%. The material sequenced was blood. The source of these receptors is a man of 80 years or more in good health. CDR3s include the opening cysteine and the closing phenylalanine or tryptophan. D genes are given only for firm matches. The size field is filled for only some rows; it gives once, few, many or a size class.

j_call clone_size cdr3_length v_call d_call cdr3_aa cdr3_nt
TRBJ2-7 few 16 TRBV28 TRBD2 CASSGLAGGPSDEQYF TGTGCCAGCAGTGGGTTAGCGGGAGGGCCCTCCGACGAGCAGTACTTC
TRBJ1-4 many 15 TRBV6-5 NA CASSYLGGAREKLFF TGTGCCAGCAGTTACTTAGGGGGGGCGCGCGAAAAACTGTTTTTT
TRBJ2-3 NA 17 TRBV7-3 NA CASSLTGAGLSTDTQYF TGTGCCAGCAGCTTAACAGGTGCAGGGTTAAGCACAGATACGCAGTATTTT
TRBJ1-1 once 13 TRBV20-1 NA CSASQGIGTEAFF TGCAGTGCCTCTCAGGGAATTGGCACTGAAGCTTTCTTT
TRBJ1-1 NA 15 TRBV4-2 TRBD1 CASSPQRQGRTEAFF TGTGCCAGCAGCCCCCAGAGACAGGGGCGCACTGAAGCTTTCTTT
TRBJ2-3 many 15 TRBV27 NA CASSLYGNGGDTQYF TGTGCCAGCAGTTTATACGGGAACGGGGGAGATACGCAGTATTTT
TRBJ2-5 NA 15 TRBV20-1 NA CSARRGGTTGETQYF TGCAGTGCTAGAAGGGGGGGGACTACGGGGGAGACCCAGTACTTC
TRBJ2-1 NA 17 TRBV20-1 TRBD2 CSAPPSRSGSTYNEQFF TGCAGTGCTCCCCCCTCCCGGAGCGGGAGTACCTACAATGAGCAGTTCTTC
TRBJ1-2 NA 15 TRBV7-2 TRBD1 CASSLVRGRTPGYTF TGTGCCAGCAGCTTAGTCAGGGGGAGAACTCCTGGCTACACCTTC
TRBJ1-1 few 13 TRBV7-2 NA CASSLDYTTEAFF TGTGCCAGCAGCTTAGATTACACCACTGAAGCTTTCTTT
TRBJ2-6 NA 19 TRBV4-2 TRBD1 CASSQEGDRGTPGANVLTF TGTGCCAGCAGCCAAGAAGGGGACAGGGGGACACCGGGGGCCAACGTCCTGACTTTC
TRBJ1-2 NA 14 TRBV24-1 NA CATSDLNGADGYTF TGTGCCACCAGTGATTTGAATGGGGCCGACGGCTACACCTTC
TRBJ2-1 NA 16 TRBV12-3/TRBV12-4 TRBD2 CASSFRRGSPYNEQFF TGTGCCAGCAGTTTTCGGCGCGGGAGCCCCTACAATGAGCAGTTCTTC
TRBJ1-2 NA 14 TRBV20-1 NA CSARRRTDNYGCTF TGCAGTGCTAGAAGACGGACAGACAACTATGGCTGCACCTTC
TRBJ1-1 NA 13 TRBV29-1 TRBD1 CSVVRDRNTEAFF TGCAGCGTCGTTAGGGACAGAAACACTGAAGCTTTCTTT
TRBJ2-4 NA 15 TRBV11-3 TRBD1 CASSLQGARGNIQYF TGTGCCAGCAGTCTTCAGGGGGCGCGGGGAAACATTCAGTACTTC
TRBJ2-5 many 13 TRBV5-1 NA CASSPAIQETQYF TGCGCCAGCAGCCCGGCTATACAGGAGACCCAGTACTTC
TRBJ1-2 NA 15 TRBV5-1 TRBD1 CASSRGQGLTYGYTF TGCGCCAGCAGCCGAGGACAGGGGTTAACCTATGGCTACACCTTC
TRBJ2-7 many 14 TRBV29-1 NA CSVSLFPWSYEQYF TGCAGCGTTTCCTTGTTCCCGTGGAGCTACGAGCAGTACTTC
TRBJ2-1 few 15 TRBV6-5 TRBD2 CASSAPGLASNEQFF TGTGCCAGCAGTGCTCCGGGACTAGCCTCCAATGAGCAGTTCTTC
TRBJ2-5 NA 14 TRBV18 NA CASSPGPSEETQYF TGTGCCAGCTCACCAGGGCCGTCGGAAGAGACCCAGTACTTC
TRBJ2-7 NA 16 TRBV7-2 NA CASSPAGVFSSYEQYF TGTGCCAGCAGCCCTGCTGGGGTCTTCAGCTCCTACGAGCAGTACTTC
TRBJ2-4 NA 15 TRBV11-2 TRBD2 CASSLEGRERDIQYF TGTGCCAGCAGCTTAGAGGGGCGGGAGAGGGACATTCAGTACTTC
TRBJ1-1 NA 14 TRBV5-1 NA CASSLESLNPEAFF TGCGCCAGCAGCTTGGAGTCACTAAACCCTGAAGCTTTCTTT